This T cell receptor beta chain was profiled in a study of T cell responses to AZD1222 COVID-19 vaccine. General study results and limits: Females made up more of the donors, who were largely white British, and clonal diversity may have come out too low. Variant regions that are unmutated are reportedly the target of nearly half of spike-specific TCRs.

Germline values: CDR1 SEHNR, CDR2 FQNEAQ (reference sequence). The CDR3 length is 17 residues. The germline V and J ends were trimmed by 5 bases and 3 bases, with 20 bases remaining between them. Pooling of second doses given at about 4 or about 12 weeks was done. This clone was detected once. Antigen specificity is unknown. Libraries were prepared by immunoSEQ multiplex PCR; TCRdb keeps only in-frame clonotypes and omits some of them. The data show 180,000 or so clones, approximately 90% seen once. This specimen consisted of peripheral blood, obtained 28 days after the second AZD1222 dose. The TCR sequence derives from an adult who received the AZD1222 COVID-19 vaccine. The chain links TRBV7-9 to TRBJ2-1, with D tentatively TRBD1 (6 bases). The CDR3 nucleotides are TGTGCCAGCAGCCCCCGAGGTACCGGGACAAACTACAATGAGCAGTTCTTC. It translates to CASSPRGTGTNYNEQFF.